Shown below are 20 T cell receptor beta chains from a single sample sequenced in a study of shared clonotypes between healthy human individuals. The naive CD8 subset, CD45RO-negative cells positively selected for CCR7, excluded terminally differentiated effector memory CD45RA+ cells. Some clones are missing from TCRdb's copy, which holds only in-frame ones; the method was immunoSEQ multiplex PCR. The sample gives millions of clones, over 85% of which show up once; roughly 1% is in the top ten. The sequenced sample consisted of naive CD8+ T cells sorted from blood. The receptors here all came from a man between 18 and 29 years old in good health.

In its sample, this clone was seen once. The CDR3 loop reads CASSWDRGPMNTEAFF. The CDR3 nucleotides read TGTGCCAGCAGCTGGGACAGGGGGCCCATGAACACTGAAGCTTTCTTT. The V and J genes are TRBV5-4 and TRBJ1-1; TRBD1 aligns across 12 bases. The CDR3 contains 16 residues. Germline V gene lookup returns CDR1 SGHNT and CDR2 YYREEE (reference sequence). Trimming at V came to 3 bases and at J to 0 bases, leaving 3 bases not matched to a gene.

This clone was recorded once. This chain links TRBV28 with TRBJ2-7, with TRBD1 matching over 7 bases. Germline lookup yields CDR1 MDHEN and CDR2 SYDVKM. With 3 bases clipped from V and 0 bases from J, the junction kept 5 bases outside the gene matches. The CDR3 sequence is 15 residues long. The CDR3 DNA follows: TGTGCCAGCAGTTTCACAGGGGAAGGCTCCTACGAGCAGTACTTC. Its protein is CASSFTGEGSYEQYF.

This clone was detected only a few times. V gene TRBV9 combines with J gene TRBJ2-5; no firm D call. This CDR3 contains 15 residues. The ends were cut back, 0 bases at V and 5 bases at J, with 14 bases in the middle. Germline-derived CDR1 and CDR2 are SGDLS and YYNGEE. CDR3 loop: CASSVGLGIRETQYF. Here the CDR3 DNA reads TGTGCCAGCAGCGTAGGGCTGGGGATTCGGGAGACCCAGTACTTC.

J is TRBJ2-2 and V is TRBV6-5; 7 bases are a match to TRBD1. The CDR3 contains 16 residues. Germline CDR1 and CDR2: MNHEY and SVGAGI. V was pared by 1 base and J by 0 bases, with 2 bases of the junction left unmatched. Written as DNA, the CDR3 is TGTGCCAGCAGTTACTTGGGACAGTCGAACACCGGGGAGCTGTTTTTT. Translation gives CASSYLGQSNTGELFF.

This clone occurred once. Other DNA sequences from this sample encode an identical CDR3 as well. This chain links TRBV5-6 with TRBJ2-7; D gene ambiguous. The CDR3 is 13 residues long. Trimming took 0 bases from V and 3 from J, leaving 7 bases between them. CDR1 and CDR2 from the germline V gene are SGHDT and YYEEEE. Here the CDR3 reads CASSLASVYEQYF. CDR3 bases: TGTGCCAGCAGCTTGGCCAGTGTCTACGAGCAGTACTTC.

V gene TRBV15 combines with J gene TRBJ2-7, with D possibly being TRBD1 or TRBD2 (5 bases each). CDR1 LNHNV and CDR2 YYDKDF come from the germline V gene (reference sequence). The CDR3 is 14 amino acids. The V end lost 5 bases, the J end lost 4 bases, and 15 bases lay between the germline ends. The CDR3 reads CATSDRGVTYEQYF. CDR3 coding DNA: TGTGCCACCAGCGATAGAGGGGTAACGTACGAGCAGTACTTC. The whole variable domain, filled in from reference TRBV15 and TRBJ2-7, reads DAMVIQNPRYQVTQFGKPVTLSCSQTLNHNVMYWYQQKSSQAPKLLFHYYDKDFNNEADTPDNFQSRRPNTSFCFLDIRSPGLGDTAMYLCATSDRGVTYEQYFGPGTRLTVT.

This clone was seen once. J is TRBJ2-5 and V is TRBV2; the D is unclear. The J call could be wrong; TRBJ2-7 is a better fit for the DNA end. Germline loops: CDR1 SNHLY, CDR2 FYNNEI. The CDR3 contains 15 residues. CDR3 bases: TGTGCCAGCAGTGGTGGCAGGACCTTCTCCTACGAGCAGTACTTC. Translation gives CASSGGRTFSYEQYF.

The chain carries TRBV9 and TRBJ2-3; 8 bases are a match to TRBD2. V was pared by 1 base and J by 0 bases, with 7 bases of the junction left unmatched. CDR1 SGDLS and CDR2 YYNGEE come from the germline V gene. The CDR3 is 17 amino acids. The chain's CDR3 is CASSVSPSSGSTDTQYF. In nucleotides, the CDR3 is TGTGCCAGCAGCGTAAGTCCGTCTAGCGGGAGCACAGATACGCAGTATTTT.

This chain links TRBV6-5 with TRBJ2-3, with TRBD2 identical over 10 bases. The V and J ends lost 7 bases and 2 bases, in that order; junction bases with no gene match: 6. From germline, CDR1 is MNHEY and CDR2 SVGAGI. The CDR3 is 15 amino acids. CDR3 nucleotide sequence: TGTGCCAGCAATCTAGCGGGAGAGTCCACAGATACGCAGTATTTT. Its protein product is CASNLAGESTDTQYF.

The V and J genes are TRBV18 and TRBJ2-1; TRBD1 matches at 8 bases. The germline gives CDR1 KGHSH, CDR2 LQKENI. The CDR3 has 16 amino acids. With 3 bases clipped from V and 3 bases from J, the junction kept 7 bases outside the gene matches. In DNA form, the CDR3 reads TGTGCCAGCTCACCCTTGACAGGGGTTCTCTACAATGAGCAGTTCTTC. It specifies CASSPLTGVLYNEQFF.

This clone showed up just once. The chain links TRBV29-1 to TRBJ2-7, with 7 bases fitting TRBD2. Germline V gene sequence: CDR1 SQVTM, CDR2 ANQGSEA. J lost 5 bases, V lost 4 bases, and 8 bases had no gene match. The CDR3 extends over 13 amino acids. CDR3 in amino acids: CSVGTRVGNEQYF. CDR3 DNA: TGCAGCGTTGGGACTAGGGTCGGGAACGAGCAGTACTTC.

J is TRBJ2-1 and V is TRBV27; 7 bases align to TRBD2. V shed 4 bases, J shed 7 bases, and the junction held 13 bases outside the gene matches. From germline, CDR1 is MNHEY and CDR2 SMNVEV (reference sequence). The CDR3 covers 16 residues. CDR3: CASSSLVAGAANEQFF. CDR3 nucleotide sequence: TGTGCCAGCAGTTCTCTCGTGGCGGGAGCCGCGAATGAGCAGTTCTTC.

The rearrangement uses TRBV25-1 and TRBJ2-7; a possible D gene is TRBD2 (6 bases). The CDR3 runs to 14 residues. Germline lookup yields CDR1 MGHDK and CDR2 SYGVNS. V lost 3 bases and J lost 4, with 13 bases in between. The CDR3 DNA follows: TGTGCCAGCAGTGAGGTGGGCGGGGCGTACGAGCAGTACTTC. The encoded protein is CASSEVGGAYEQYF.

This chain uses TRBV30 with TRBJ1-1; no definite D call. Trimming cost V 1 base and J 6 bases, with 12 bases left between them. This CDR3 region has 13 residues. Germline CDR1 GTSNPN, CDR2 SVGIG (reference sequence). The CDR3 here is CAWSGVNNAEAFF. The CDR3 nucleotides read TGTGCCTGGAGTGGGGTAAATAACGCTGAAGCTTTCTTT.

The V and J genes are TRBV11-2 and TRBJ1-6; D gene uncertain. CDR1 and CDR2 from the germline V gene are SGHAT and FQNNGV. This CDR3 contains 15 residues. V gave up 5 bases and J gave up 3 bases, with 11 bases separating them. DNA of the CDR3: TGTGCCAGCAGCCCCGCGTTCGACTATAATTCACCCCTCCACTTT. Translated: CASSPAFDYNSPLHF.

The CDR3: CASSEQGQETQYF. CDR3 bases: TGTGCCAGCAGCGAACAGGGCCAAGAGACCCAGTACTTC. V and J are TRBV7-9 and TRBJ2-5, with TRBD1 as a possible D gene (6 bases). Germline CDR1 and CDR2: SEHNR and FQNEAQ (reference sequence). The CDR3 is 13 residues long. Trimming left V 5 bases short and J 1 base short, with 8 bases between.

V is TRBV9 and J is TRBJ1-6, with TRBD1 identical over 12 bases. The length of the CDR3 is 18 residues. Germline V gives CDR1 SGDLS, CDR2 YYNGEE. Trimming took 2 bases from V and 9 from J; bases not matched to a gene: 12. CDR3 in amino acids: CASSVRDRGRDIGSPLHF. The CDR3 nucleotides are TGTGCCAGCAGCGTGCGGGACAGGGGGCGAGATATTGGTTCACCCCTCCACTTT.

In DNA, the CDR3 is TGTGCCACCAGCAGAGGGGAGCGGCGGGATGAGCAGTTCTTC. Residues: CATSRGERRDEQFF. The chain links TRBV15 to TRBJ2-1, with a possible D match to TRBD2 (5 bases). The ends were cut back, 1 base at V and 8 bases at J, with 12 bases in the middle. The CDR3 is 14 amino acids. Germline V gene data show CDR1 as LNHNV and CDR2 as YYDKDF (reference sequence).

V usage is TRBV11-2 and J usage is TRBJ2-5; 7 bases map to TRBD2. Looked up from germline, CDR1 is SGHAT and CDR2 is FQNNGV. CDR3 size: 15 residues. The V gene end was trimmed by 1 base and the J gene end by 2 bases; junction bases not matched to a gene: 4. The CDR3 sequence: CASSLVLALQETQYF. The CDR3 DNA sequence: TGTGCCAGCAGCTTAGTACTAGCGCTACAAGAGACCCAGTACTTC.

The CDR3 DNA is TGCGCCAGCAGCTTGGCCGCAGGGTCGGTTGAAGAGACCCAGTACTTC. As protein: CASSLAAGSVEETQYF. The chain carries TRBV5-1 and TRBJ2-5, with a weak D call TRBD1 (5 bases). V lost 0 bases and J 3 bases, leaving 15 bases between the germline ends. Per germline, CDR1 SGHRS and CDR2 YFSETQ. The CDR3 covers 16 residues.